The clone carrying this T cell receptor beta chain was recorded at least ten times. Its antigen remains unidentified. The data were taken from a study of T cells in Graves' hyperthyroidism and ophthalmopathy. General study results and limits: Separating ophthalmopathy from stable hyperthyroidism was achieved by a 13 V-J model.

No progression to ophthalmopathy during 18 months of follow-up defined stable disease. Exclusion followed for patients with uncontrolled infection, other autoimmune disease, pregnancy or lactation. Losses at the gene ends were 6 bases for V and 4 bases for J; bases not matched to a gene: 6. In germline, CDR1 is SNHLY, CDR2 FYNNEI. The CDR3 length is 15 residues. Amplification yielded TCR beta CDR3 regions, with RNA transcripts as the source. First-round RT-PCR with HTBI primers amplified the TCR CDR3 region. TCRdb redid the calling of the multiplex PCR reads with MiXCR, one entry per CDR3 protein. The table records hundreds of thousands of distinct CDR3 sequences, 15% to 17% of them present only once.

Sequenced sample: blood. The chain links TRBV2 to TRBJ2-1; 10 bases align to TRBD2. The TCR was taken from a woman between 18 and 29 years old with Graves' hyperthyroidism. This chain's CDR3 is CASRPSGGSYNEQFF. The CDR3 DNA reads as TGTGCCAGCAGGCCTAGCGGGGGCTCTTACAATGAGCAGTTCTTC.